These 14 T cell receptor beta chains were all obtained from the same sample, sequenced in a study of blood T cell repertoires in COVID-19. This table comes from immunoSEQ multiplex PCR, and its TCRdb copy is limited to in-frame clones, with some not included. The sample has 250,000 to 300,000 clones, approximately 87% seen once. The material sequenced was peripheral blood. All receptors come from a man aged 60 to 75 who had recovered from COVID-19.

The CDR3 is CATSLDRTNEKLFF. CDR3 nucleotides: TGTGCCACCAGTCTCGACAGAACTAATGAAAAACTGTTTTTT. This chain connects TRBV15 to TRBJ1-4; tentatively, D is TRBD1 (5 bases). The CDR3 totals 14 residues. From germline, CDR1 is LNHNV and CDR2 YYDKDF (reference sequence). V lost 6 bases and J lost 1, with 9 bases in between.

The chain uses TRBV29-1 and TRBJ1-1; TRBD1 is a possible D gene (5 bases). The CDR3 has 13 amino acids. Trimming took off 6 bases at V and 4 bases at J, with 15 bases between the two ends. CDR1 SQVTM and CDR2 ANQGSEA come from the germline V gene. CDR3: CSVSWGGGTEAFF. Here the CDR3 DNA reads TGCAGCGTCTCTTGGGGGGGAGGCACTGAAGCTTTCTTT.

This sequence joins TRBV29-1 and TRBJ2-3; tentatively, D is TRBD1 (6 bases). The ends were cut back, 5 bases at V and 6 bases at J, with 9 bases in the middle. The CDR3 consists of 11 residues. Germline V CDR1 and CDR2: SQVTM, ANQGSEA. CDR3 DNA sequence: TGCAGCGTTTTGGGGGCGGATACGCAGTATTTT. Encoded protein: CSVLGADTQYF.

As concerns this clone: A much larger clonotype is one base distant, so this may be a read error. Written as DNA, the CDR3 is TGTGCCAGCAGCTTAGCGGGGGTACAAGAGACCCAGTACTTC. It encodes CASSLAGVQETQYF. This chain connects TRBV13 to TRBJ2-5; a possible D gene is TRBD2 (6 bases). Germline values: CDR1 PRHDT, CDR2 FYEKMQ (reference sequence). Trimming removed 1 base from V and 2 bases from J, with 8 bases in between. The CDR3 is made up of 14 amino acids.

This chain links TRBV4-2 with TRBJ2-1; 9 nucleotides agree with TRBD2. Germline-derived CDR1 and CDR2 are LGHNA and YNFKEQ. CDR3 length: 18 residues. Germline trimming cut 0 bases from V and 3 bases from J; bases unmatched to any gene: 9. The CDR3 DNA reads as TGTGCCAGCAGCCAAGAAATCCGCGGGCGGGGGGGCTACAATGAGCAGTTCTTC. Protein: CASSQEIRGRGGYNEQFF.

The V and J genes are TRBV28 and TRBJ2-7; TRBD1 agrees at 8 bases. V was clipped by 3 bases and J by 5 bases; unmatched bases: 12. Germline V gives CDR1 MDHEN, CDR2 SYDVKM. The CDR3 is made up of 16 amino acids. The CDR3, as DNA: TGTGCCAGCAGTTTGTCGTATAGGACAGGGCCACACGAGCAGTACTTC. Amino acid sequence: CASSLSYRTGPHEQYF.

The chain uses TRBV3-1 (or the pseudogene TRBV3-2) and TRBJ2-2; 9 bases map to TRBD1. V shed 4 bases and J 5 bases; nucleotides not matched to a gene: 5. Germline lookup yields CDR1 LGHDT and CDR2 YNNKEL (reference sequence). The CDR3 loop spans 15 amino acids. The CDR3 region has the DNA TGTGCCAGCAGCCCGGGGACAGGGTATACCGGGGAGCTGTTTTTT. It codes for CASSPGTGYTGELFF.

The J gene is TRBJ2-1, the V gene TRBV19, with D perhaps TRBD1 (7 bases). The length of the CDR3 is 19 residues. V dropped 6 bases and J dropped 8 bases, with 32 bases sitting between them. Germline values: CDR1 LNHDA, CDR2 SQIVND (reference sequence). CDR3 coding DNA: TGTGCCAGTAGGATGACAGGGTTGTTAGCGGTCAATGTGAAGGATGAGCAGTTCTTC. Amino acid sequence: CASRMTGLLAVNVKDEQFF.

This clone appeared a single time. The chain recombines TRBV11-3 with TRBJ1-6, with 7 bases identical to TRBD1. V lost 3 bases, J lost 0 bases, and 5 bases stayed unmatched. The CDR3 sequence is 17 residues long. In germline, CDR1 is SGHNT, CDR2 YENEEA. The CDR3 protein is CASSFRGQSSYNSPLHF. The CDR3 region has the DNA TGTGCCAGCAGCTTTAGGGGGCAGAGCTCCTATAATTCACCCCTCCACTTT.

V gene TRBV11-2 combines with J gene TRBJ1-2; D uncertain. CDR3 length: 13 amino acids. V was trimmed by 5 bases and J by 2 bases, leaving 9 bases between them. CDR1 SGHAT and CDR2 FQNNGV come from the germline V gene. The CDR3 loop reads CASSRTVNYGYTF. The CDR3 nucleotides read TGTGCCAGCAGCCGGACTGTGAACTATGGCTACACCTTC.

This clone was recorded only once. The genes are TRBV7-9 and TRBJ2-7, with TRBD2 matching over 12 bases. Germline V gene sequence: CDR1 SEHNR, CDR2 FQNEAQ (reference sequence). The CDR3 loop spans 16 amino acids. Unmatched junction bases numbered 7, after V lost 5 bases and J lost 2 bases. In nucleotides, the CDR3 is TGTGCCAGCAGCCCGGGGCTAGCGGGAGGGACCTACGAGCAGTACTTC. It yields the protein CASSPGLAGGTYEQYF.

The chain has TRBV19 and TRBJ1-1; D is unclear. The CDR3 is 14 amino acids. CDR1 is LNHDA, CDR2 SQIVND, per germline (reference sequence). V lost 6 bases and J lost 1, with 12 bases in between. CDR3 coding DNA: TGTGCCAGTAGCAAGACCGGAGGGAACACTGAAGCTTTCTTT. Its translation is CASSKTGGNTEAFF.

The chain combines TRBV6-5 with TRBJ2-3; 7 bases align to TRBD1. Germline values: CDR1 MNHEY, CDR2 SVGAGI. The CDR3 is made up of 14 amino acids. Unmatched junction bases numbered 5, after V lost 6 bases and J lost 2 bases. The CDR3 protein is CASRQGVDTDTQYF. The DNA of the CDR3 is TGTGCCAGCAGGCAGGGGGTAGACACAGATACGCAGTATTTT.

The chain uses TRBV28 and TRBJ1-6, with 8 positions matching TRBD1. Germline trimming cut 6 bases from V and 6 bases from J; bases unmatched to any gene: 7. The CDR3 totals 15 residues. CDR1 is MDHEN and CDR2 is SYDVKM in the germline V gene. CDR3 amino acids: CASRIPGQVNSPLHF. The DNA of the CDR3 is TGTGCCAGCAGGATACCGGGACAGGTTAATTCACCCCTCCACTTT.